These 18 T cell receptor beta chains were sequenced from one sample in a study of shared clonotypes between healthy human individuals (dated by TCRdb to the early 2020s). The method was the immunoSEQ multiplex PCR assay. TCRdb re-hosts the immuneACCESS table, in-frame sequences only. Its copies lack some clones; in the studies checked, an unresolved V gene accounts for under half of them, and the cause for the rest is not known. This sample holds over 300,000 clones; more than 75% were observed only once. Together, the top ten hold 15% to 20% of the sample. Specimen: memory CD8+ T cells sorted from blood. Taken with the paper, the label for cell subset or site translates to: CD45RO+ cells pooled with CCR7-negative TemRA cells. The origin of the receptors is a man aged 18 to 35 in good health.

This CDR3 reads CASSPLGDRAYEQYF. CDR3 bases: TGTGCCAGCAGCCCACTTGGGGACCGCGCCTACGAGCAGTACTTC. This sequence joins TRBV13 and TRBJ2-7; the D call may be TRBD1 or TRBD2 (5 bases each). This CDR3 has 15 residues. The germline V gene encodes CDR1 PRHDT and CDR2 FYEKMQ (reference sequence). V lost 5 bases and J 2 bases, leaving 16 bases between the germline ends.

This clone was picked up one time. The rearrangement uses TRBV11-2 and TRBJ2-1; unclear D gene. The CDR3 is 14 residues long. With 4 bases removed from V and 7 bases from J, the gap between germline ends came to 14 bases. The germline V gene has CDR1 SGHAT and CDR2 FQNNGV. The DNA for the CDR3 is TGTGCCAGCAGCTCAGTATCTAATGGTAATGAGCAGTTCTTC. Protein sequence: CASSSVSNGNEQFF. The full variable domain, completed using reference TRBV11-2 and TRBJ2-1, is EAGVAQSPRYKIIEKRQSVAFWCNPISGHATLYWYQQILGQGPKLLIQFQNNGVVDDSQLPKDRFSAERLKGVDSTLKIQPAKLEDSAVYLCASSSVSNGNEQFFGPGTRLTVL.

CDR3 coding DNA: TGTGCCAGCAGCCCGAACGAAACCGGCAGATCCTACAATGAGCAGTTCTTC. Translation gives CASSPNETGRSYNEQFF. The gene calls are TRBV13 and TRBJ2-1, with D uncertain. The germline V gene encodes CDR1 PRHDT and CDR2 FYEKMQ (reference sequence). This CDR3 has 17 residues. V lost 5 bases and J 1 base, leaving 18 bases between the germline ends.

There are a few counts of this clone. As DNA, the CDR3 is TGTGCCAGCAGCTTTGAGAGGATTTCCTACGAGCAGTACTTC. This encodes CASSFERISYEQYF. The V gene is TRBV5-5, the J gene TRBJ2-7, with no clear D. The CDR3 sequence is 14 residues long. Germline CDR1 reads SGHKS; CDR2 reads YYEKEE (reference sequence). Deletions cut 2 bases from V and 1 base from J, with 10 bases between. The full variable domain, completed using reference TRBV5-5 and TRBJ2-7, is DAGVTQSPTHLIKTRGQQVTLRCSPISGHKSVSWYQQVLGQGPQFIFQYYEKEERGRGNFPDRFSARQFPNYSSELNVNALLLGDSALYLCASSFERISYEQYFGPGTRLTVT.

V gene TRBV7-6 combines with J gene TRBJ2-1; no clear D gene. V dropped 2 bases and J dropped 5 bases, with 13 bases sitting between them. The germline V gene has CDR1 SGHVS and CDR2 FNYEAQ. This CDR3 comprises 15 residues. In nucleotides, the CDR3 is TGTGCCAGCAGCTTAAGTGTCTCGGGTAACAATGAGCAGTTCTTC. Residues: CASSLSVSGNNEQFF.

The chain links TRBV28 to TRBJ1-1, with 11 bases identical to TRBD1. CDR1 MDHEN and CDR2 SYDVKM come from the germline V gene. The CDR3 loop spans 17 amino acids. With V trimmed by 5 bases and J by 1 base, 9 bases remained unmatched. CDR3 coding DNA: TGTGCCAGCAGTGGCCCGTCTGGGACAGGGGGGAACACTGAAGCTTTCTTT. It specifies CASSGPSGTGGNTEAFF. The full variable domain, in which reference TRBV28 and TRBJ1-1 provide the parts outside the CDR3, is DVKVTQSSRYLVKRTGEKVFLECVQDMDHENMFWYRQDPGLGLRLIYFSYDVKMKEKGDIPEGYSVSREKKERFSLILESASTNQTSMYLCASSGPSGTGGNTEAFFGQGTRLTVV.

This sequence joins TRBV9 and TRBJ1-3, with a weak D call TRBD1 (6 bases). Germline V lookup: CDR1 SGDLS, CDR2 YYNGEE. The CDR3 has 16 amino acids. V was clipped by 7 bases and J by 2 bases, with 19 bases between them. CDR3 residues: CASSEPQGFAGNTIYF. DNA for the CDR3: TGTGCCAGCTCAGAACCTCAGGGGTTCGCTGGAAACACCATATATTTT.

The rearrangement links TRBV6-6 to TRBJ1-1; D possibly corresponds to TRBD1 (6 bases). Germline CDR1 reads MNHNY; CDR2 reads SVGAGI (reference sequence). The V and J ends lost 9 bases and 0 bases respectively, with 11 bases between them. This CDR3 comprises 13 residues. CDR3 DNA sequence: TGTGCCAGTTCCAGGGGCCTGAACACTGAAGCTTTCTTT. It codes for CASSRGLNTEAFF.

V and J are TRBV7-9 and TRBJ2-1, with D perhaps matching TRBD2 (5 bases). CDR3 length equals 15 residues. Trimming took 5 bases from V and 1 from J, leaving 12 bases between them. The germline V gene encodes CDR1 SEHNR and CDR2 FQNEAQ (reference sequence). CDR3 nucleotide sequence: TGTGCCAGCAGCCCCCCTAGCATTTCCTACAATGAGCAGTTCTTC. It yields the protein CASSPPSISYNEQFF.

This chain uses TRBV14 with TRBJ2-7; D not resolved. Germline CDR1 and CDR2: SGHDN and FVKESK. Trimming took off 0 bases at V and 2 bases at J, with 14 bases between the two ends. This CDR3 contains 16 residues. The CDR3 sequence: CASSQEVGWLAYEQYF. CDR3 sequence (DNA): TGTGCCAGCAGCCAAGAAGTTGGGTGGCTGGCCTACGAGCAGTACTTC.

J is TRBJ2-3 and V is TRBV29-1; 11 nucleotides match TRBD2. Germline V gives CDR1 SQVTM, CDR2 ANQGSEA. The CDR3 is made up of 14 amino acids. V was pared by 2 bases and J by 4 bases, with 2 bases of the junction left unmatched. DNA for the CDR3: TGCAGCGTTGAACCGGGACTAGCGGCAGATACGCAGTATTTT. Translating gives CSVEPGLAADTQYF.

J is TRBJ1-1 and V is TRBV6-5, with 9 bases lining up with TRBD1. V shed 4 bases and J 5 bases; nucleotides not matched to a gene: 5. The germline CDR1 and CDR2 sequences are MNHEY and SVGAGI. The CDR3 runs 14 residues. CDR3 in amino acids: CASSFGQGWTEAFF. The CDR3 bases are TGTGCCAGCAGTTTCGGACAGGGGTGGACTGAAGCTTTCTTT.

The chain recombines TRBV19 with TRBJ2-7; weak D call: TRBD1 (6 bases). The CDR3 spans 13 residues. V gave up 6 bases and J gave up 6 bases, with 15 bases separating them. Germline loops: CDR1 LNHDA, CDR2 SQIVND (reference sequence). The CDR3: CASRPIQGGEQYF. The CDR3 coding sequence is TGTGCCAGTAGGCCGATACAGGGCGGCGAGCAGTACTTC.

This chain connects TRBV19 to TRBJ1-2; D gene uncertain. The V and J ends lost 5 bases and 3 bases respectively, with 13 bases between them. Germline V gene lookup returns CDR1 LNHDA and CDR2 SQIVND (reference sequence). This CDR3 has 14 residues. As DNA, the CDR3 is TGTGCCAGTAGTTTCCTAAGGAGCTACTATGGCTACACCTTC. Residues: CASSFLRSYYGYTF.

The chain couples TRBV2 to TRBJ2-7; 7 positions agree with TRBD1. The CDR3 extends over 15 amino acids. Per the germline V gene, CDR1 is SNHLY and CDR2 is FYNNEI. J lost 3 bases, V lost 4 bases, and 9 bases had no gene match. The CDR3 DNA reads TGTGCCAGCAGTGCCTCTTCGACAGGGAACTACGAGCAGTACTTC. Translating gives CASSASSTGNYEQYF.

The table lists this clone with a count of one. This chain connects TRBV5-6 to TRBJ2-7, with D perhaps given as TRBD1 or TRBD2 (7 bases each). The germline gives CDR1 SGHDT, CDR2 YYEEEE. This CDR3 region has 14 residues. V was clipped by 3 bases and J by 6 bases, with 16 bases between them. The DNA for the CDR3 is TGTGCCAGCAGCTGGCAGGGGGGGCTGGTCGAGCAGTACTTC. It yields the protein CASSWQGGLVEQYF.

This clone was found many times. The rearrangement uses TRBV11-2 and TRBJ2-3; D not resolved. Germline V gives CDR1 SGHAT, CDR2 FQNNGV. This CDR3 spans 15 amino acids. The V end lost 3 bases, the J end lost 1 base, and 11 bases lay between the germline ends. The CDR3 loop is CASSLYRLGTDTQYF. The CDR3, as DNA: TGTGCCAGCAGCTTGTACAGACTTGGCACAGATACGCAGTATTTT.

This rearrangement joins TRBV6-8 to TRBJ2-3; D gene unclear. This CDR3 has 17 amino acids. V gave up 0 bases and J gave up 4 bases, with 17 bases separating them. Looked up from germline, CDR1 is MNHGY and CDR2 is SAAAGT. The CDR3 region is CASSYSSPKRMSDTQYF. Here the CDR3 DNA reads TGTGCCAGCAGTTACTCATCCCCCAAGAGGATGTCAGATACGCAGTATTTT.